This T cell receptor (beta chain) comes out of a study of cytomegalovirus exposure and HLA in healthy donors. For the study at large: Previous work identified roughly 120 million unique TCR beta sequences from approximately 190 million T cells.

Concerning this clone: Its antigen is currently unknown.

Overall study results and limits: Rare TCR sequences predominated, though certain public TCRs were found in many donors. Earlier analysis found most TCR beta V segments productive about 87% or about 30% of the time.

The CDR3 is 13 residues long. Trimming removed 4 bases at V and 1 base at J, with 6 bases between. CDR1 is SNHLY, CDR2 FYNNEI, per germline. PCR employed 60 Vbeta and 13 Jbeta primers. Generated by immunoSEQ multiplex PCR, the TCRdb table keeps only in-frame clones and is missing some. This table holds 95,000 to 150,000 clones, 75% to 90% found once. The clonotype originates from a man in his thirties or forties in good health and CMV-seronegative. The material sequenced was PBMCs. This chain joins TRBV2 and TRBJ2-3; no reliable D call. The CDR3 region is CASSGEGTDTQYF. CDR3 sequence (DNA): TGTGCCAGCAGTGGAGAGGGCACAGATACGCAGTATTTT.